The sequence of this TCR beta chain was determined in a study of blood T cell repertoires in COVID-19. CDR3 length: 14 amino acids. Per germline, CDR1 MNHEY and CDR2 SVGAGI. The V and J ends lost 0 bases and 8 bases respectively, with 13 bases between them. How the authors handled the data: Estimates of nucleated cell counts were drawn from the amplification of reference gene primers. Sequenced by immunoSEQ multiplex PCR; TCRdb stores in-frame clones only, minus some. V and J calls plus clone size are reproduced from that table; the DNA served to infer D and trimming. The sample includes roughly 260,000 clones, more than 65% of them seen just once.

The clonotype was recovered from a young woman with acute or convalescent COVID-19. The sequencing sample was made of peripheral blood. The rearrangement links TRBV6-5 to TRBJ1-2; D may be TRBD1 (5 bases). Here the CDR3 reads CASSYSTVPGGYTF. The CDR3 DNA follows: TGTGCCAGCAGTTACTCGACAGTCCCTGGGGGCTACACCTTC.